Listed below are T cell receptor beta chains from one sample, sequenced in a study of Ad26.COV2.S vaccination and SARS-CoV-2 variants. Sequenced by immunoSEQ multiplex PCR; TCRdb stores in-frame clones only, minus some. The repertoire holds 400,000 to 450,000 clones, with 80% to 95% as singletons. Sequenced material: peripheral blood, taken in a trial of Ad26.COV2.S vaccine versus placebo. Source of these receptors: a person aged 18-65 years who received the Ad26.COV2.S COVID-19 vaccine or a placebo. Each CDR3 is given with its conserved first and last residue. The D gene is left open where the match is weak. Only some rows state a clone size, as once, few, many or a class for expanded clones.

V gene: TRBV6-5
J gene: TRBJ1-2
clone size: .
D gene: .
CDR3 protein: CASSYHRGGHGYTF
CDR3 DNA: TGTGCCAGCAGTTATCATCGAGGGGGTCATGGCTACACCTTC

V gene: TRBV18
J gene: TRBJ2-7
clone size: .
D gene: .
CDR3 protein: CASSQRGESYEQYF
CDR3 DNA: TGTGCCAGCTCACAGAGGGGTGAAAGCTACGAGCAGTACTTC

V gene: TRBV11-2
J gene: TRBJ2-7
clone size: .
D gene: TRBD2
CDR3 protein: CASSQLGLAGVHSYEQYF
CDR3 DNA: TGTGCCAGCAGCCAATTGGGACTAGCGGGAGTCCATTCCTACGAGCAGTACTTC

V gene: TRBV9
J gene: TRBJ2-3
clone size: once
D gene: .
CDR3 protein: CASRPTGSRTDTQYF
CDR3 DNA: TGTGCCAGCAGGCCTACAGGGTCCCGCACAGATACGCAGTATTTT

V gene: TRBV18
J gene: TRBJ1-2
clone size: .
D gene: .
CDR3 protein: CASSPTRDYGYTF
CDR3 DNA: TGTGCCAGCTCACCGACGAGGGACTATGGCTACACCTTC

V gene: TRBV6-5
J gene: TRBJ1-2
clone size: .
D gene: .
CDR3 protein: CASSYSIRAGGYGYTF
CDR3 DNA: TGTGCCAGCAGTTACTCGATTAGGGCAGGAGGCTATGGCTACACCTTC

V gene: TRBV6-1
J gene: TRBJ2-7
clone size: .
D gene: .
CDR3 protein: CASSPPEWAYEQYF
CDR3 DNA: TGTGCCAGCAGTCCCCCGGAGTGGGCATACGAGCAGTACTTC

V gene: TRBV6-2/TRBV6-3
J gene: TRBJ2-1
clone size: .
D gene: TRBD2
CDR3 protein: CASSYRSAGGPYEQFF
CDR3 DNA: TGTGCCAGCAGTTACCGATCAGCGGGAGGGCCATATGAGCAGTTCTTC

V gene: TRBV7-2
J gene: TRBJ2-3
clone size: .
D gene: TRBD2
CDR3 protein: CASSRRDYSTDTQYF
CDR3 DNA: TGTGCCAGCAGCCGCCGGGACTATAGCACAGATACGCAGTATTTT

V gene: TRBV9
J gene: TRBJ1-2
clone size: .
D gene: .
CDR3 protein: CASSVAWGANYGYTF
CDR3 DNA: TGTGCCAGCAGCGTAGCCTGGGGGGCCAACTATGGCTACACCTTC

V gene: TRBV7-7
J gene: TRBJ2-7
clone size: .
D gene: .
CDR3 protein: CASSLASGYGYEQYF
CDR3 DNA: TGTGCTAGCAGCTTAGCATCGGGGTACGGCTACGAGCAGTACTTC

V gene: TRBV4-1
J gene: TRBJ2-2
clone size: .
D gene: TRBD2
CDR3 protein: CASSQQREGTGELFF
CDR3 DNA: TGCGCCAGCAGCCAGCAGCGGGAGGGGACCGGGGAGCTGTTTTTT

V gene: TRBV5-5
J gene: TRBJ2-1
clone size: once
D gene: .
CDR3 protein: CASSADSYNEQFF
CDR3 DNA: TGTGCCAGCAGCGCGGACAGCTACAATGAGCAGTTCTTC

V gene: TRBV11-3
J gene: TRBJ2-3
clone size: .
D gene: .
CDR3 protein: CASSPFSTDTQYF
CDR3 DNA: TGTGCCAGCAGCCCGTTTAGCACAGATACGCAGTATTTT

V gene: TRBV7-2
J gene: TRBJ2-1
clone size: .
D gene: .
CDR3 protein: CASSLEGIYNEQFF
CDR3 DNA: TGTGCCAGCAGCTTAGAAGGGATCTACAATGAGCAGTTCTTC

V gene: TRBV27
J gene: TRBJ2-7
clone size: few
D gene: .
CDR3 protein: CASSLGHLYEQYF
CDR3 DNA: TGTGCCAGCAGTTTAGGACACCTCTACGAGCAGTACTTC

V gene: TRBV13
J gene: TRBJ2-7
clone size: .
D gene: .
CDR3 protein: CASSQDYEQYF
CDR3 DNA: TGTGCCAGCAGCCAGGACTACGAGCAGTACTTC

V gene: TRBV6-5
J gene: TRBJ2-3
clone size: .
D gene: .
CDR3 protein: CASSYSKAGLDTQYF
CDR3 DNA: TGTGCCAGCAGTTACTCGAAGGCAGGGCTAGATACGCAGTATTTT

V gene: TRBV18
J gene: TRBJ2-1
clone size: .
D gene: TRBD2
CDR3 protein: CASSAGLADYNEQFF
CDR3 DNA: TGTGCCAGCTCTGCGGGACTAGCGGACTACAATGAGCAGTTCTTC

V gene: TRBV27
J gene: TRBJ2-3
clone size: .
D gene: .
CDR3 protein: CASSSYSHPDTQYF
CDR3 DNA: TGTGCCAGCAGTTCCTACTCACACCCCGATACGCAGTATTTT

V gene: TRBV21-1
J gene: TRBJ2-7
clone size: .
D gene: .
CDR3 protein: CASVHRTSSSYEQYF
CDR3 DNA: TGTGCCAGCGTGCACCGGACTAGCTCTTCCTACGAGCAGTACTTC

V gene: TRBV2
J gene: TRBJ2-7
clone size: .
D gene: .
CDR3 protein: CASEKDSSYEQYF
CDR3 DNA: TGTGCCAGCGAGAAGGACTCCTCCTACGAGCAGTACTTC

V gene: TRBV11-2
J gene: TRBJ2-1
clone size: .
D gene: .
CDR3 protein: CASSLAQGNEQFF
CDR3 DNA: TGTGCCAGCAGCTTAGCCCAGGGCAATGAGCAGTTCTTC

V gene: TRBV18
J gene: TRBJ1-2
clone size: .
D gene: TRBD1
CDR3 protein: CASSPQTGDYGYTF
CDR3 DNA: TGTGCCAGCTCACCACAAACAGGGGACTATGGCTACACCTTC

V gene: TRBV11-2
J gene: TRBJ1-1
clone size: few
D gene: .
CDR3 protein: CASSLDWDGLPNEAFF
CDR3 DNA: TGTGCCAGCAGCTTAGACTGGGACGGACTACCCAATGAAGCTTTCTTT

V gene: TRBV19
J gene: TRBJ1-5
clone size: .
D gene: .
CDR3 protein: CASSIRRGDNQPQHF
CDR3 DNA: TGTGCCAGTAGTATCAGGCGGGGGGACAATCAGCCCCAGCATTTT

V gene: TRBV6-7
J gene: TRBJ2-1
clone size: .
D gene: TRBD2
CDR3 protein: CASSYSTGTSGRFPYNEQFF
CDR3 DNA: TGTGCCAGCAGTTACTCGACGGGGACTAGCGGGAGGTTTCCCTACAATGAGCAGTTCTTC

V gene: TRBV5-1
J gene: TRBJ2-7
clone size: .
D gene: TRBD2
CDR3 protein: CASSSRGLEDEQYF
CDR3 DNA: TGCGCCAGCAGCTCCAGGGGACTAGAGGACGAGCAGTACTTC

V gene: TRBV30
J gene: TRBJ2-1
clone size: .
D gene: .
CDR3 protein: CAWCGVTYNEQFF
CDR3 DNA: TGTGCCTGGTGCGGGGTGACCTACAATGAGCAGTTCTTC

V gene: TRBV3-1/TRBV3-2
J gene: TRBJ2-1
clone size: .
D gene: TRBD2
CDR3 protein: CASSRPVLAGGPYNEQFF
CDR3 DNA: TGTGCCAGCAGCCGCCCGGTGCTAGCGGGAGGTCCCTACAATGAGCAGTTCTTC

V gene: TRBV10-3
J gene: TRBJ2-2
clone size: once
D gene: TRBD2
CDR3 protein: CAIRGTSGNTGELFF
CDR3 DNA: TGTGCCATCAGGGGGACTAGCGGAAACACCGGGGAGCTGTTTTTT

V gene: TRBV28
J gene: TRBJ1-6
clone size: .
D gene: .
CDR3 protein: CASSPPRGLPLHF
CDR3 DNA: TGTGCCAGCAGTCCCCCGAGGGGTTTACCCCTCCACTTT

V gene: TRBV4-1
J gene: TRBJ2-6
clone size: .
D gene: .
CDR3 protein: CASSQYSASGANVLTF
CDR3 DNA: TGCGCCAGCAGCCAATACAGCGCCTCTGGGGCCAACGTCCTGACTTTC

V gene: TRBV19
J gene: TRBJ2-1
clone size: .
D gene: TRBD2
CDR3 protein: CASSTTTSVPEQFF
CDR3 DNA: TGTGCCAGTAGTACCACGACTAGCGTCCCTGAGCAGTTCTTC

V gene: TRBV7-2
J gene: TRBJ2-7
clone size: .
D gene: .
CDR3 protein: CASSLATPRLTYEQYF
CDR3 DNA: TGTGCCAGCAGCTTAGCCACACCCCGCTTGACCTACGAGCAGTACTTC

V gene: TRBV29-1
J gene: TRBJ2-1
clone size: .
D gene: .
CDR3 protein: CSVEATFYNEQFF
CDR3 DNA: TGCAGCGTTGAAGCTACTTTTTATAATGAGCAGTTCTTC

V gene: TRBV27
J gene: TRBJ1-2
clone size: .
D gene: .
CDR3 protein: CASRESGPHYSGYTF
CDR3 DNA: TGTGCCAGCCGAGAGTCGGGACCCCACTATAGTGGCTACACCTTC

V gene: TRBV7-2
J gene: TRBJ2-7
clone size: .
D gene: .
CDR3 protein: CASSLRSRVSSYEQYF
CDR3 DNA: TGTGCCAGCAGCTTAAGGTCCAGGGTTAGCTCCTACGAGCAGTACTTC

V gene: TRBV28
J gene: TRBJ1-1
clone size: .
D gene: TRBD1
CDR3 protein: CASSSAGTGFTEAFF
CDR3 DNA: TGTGCCAGCAGTTCCGCCGGGACAGGGTTTACTGAAGCTTTCTTT

V gene: TRBV19
J gene: TRBJ2-1
clone size: once
D gene: TRBD1
CDR3 protein: CASSPRTGVEQFF
CDR3 DNA: TGTGCCAGTAGTCCACGGACAGGGGTTGAGCAGTTCTTC

V gene: TRBV4-1
J gene: TRBJ1-4
clone size: .
D gene: TRBD1
CDR3 protein: CASSQTNRGRGEKLFF
CDR3 DNA: TGCGCCAGCAGCCAAACTAACAGGGGGCGAGGGGAAAAACTGTTTTTT

V gene: TRBV4-2
J gene: TRBJ1-4
clone size: .
D gene: TRBD1
CDR3 protein: CASSPNRGRSEKLFF
CDR3 DNA: TGTGCCAGCAGCCCGAACAGGGGTAGAAGTGAAAAACTGTTTTTT

V gene: TRBV4-2
J gene: TRBJ2-7
clone size: .
D gene: TRBD2
CDR3 protein: CASSQDIEASGSRNEQYF
CDR3 DNA: TGTGCCAGCAGCCAAGATATTGAAGCTAGCGGGAGTAGGAACGAGCAGTACTTC

V gene: TRBV5-1
J gene: TRBJ2-7
clone size: .
D gene: TRBD1
CDR3 protein: CASSAGTGSYEQYF
CDR3 DNA: TGCGCCAGCTCAGCCGGGACAGGTTCCTACGAGCAGTACTTC

V gene: TRBV3-1/TRBV3-2
J gene: TRBJ1-2
clone size: once
D gene: .
CDR3 protein: CASSQAGKVNTF
CDR3 DNA: TGTGCCAGCAGCCAAGCTGGGAAGGTGAACACCTTC

V gene: TRBV6-5
J gene: TRBJ1-1
clone size: .
D gene: .
CDR3 protein: CASSSGGPLNTEAFF
CDR3 DNA: TGTGCCAGCAGTAGTGGCGGGCCTCTGAACACTGAAGCTTTCTTT

V gene: TRBV7-3
J gene: TRBJ2-2
clone size: .
D gene: TRBD1
CDR3 protein: CASQQGAPYTGELFF
CDR3 DNA: TGTGCCAGCCAACAGGGGGCGCCTTACACCGGGGAGCTGTTTTTT

V gene: TRBV9
J gene: TRBJ2-1
clone size: .
D gene: TRBD2
CDR3 protein: CASSEPGLAYNEQFF
CDR3 DNA: TGTGCCAGCAGCGAGCCGGGACTAGCTTACAATGAGCAGTTCTTC

V gene: TRBV5-1
J gene: TRBJ1-4
clone size: .
D gene: .
CDR3 protein: CASSLASGEKLFF
CDR3 DNA: TGCGCCAGCAGCTTGGCCTCCGGAGAAAAACTGTTTTTT

V gene: TRBV7-9
J gene: TRBJ2-3
clone size: .
D gene: .
CDR3 protein: CASSSFGRTDTQYF
CDR3 DNA: TGTGCCAGCAGCTCATTCGGGCGCACAGATACGCAGTATTTT

V gene: TRBV20-1
J gene: TRBJ1-2
clone size: .
D gene: TRBD1
CDR3 protein: CSAIGDRRHF
CDR3 DNA: TGCAGTGCTATAGGGGACAGGCGCCACTTC

V gene: TRBV7-2
J gene: TRBJ2-7
clone size: .
D gene: TRBD2
CDR3 protein: CASSLAPGGAEGEQYF
CDR3 DNA: TGTGCCAGCAGCTTAGCCCCCGGGGGGGCGGAGGGCGAGCAGTACTTC

V gene: TRBV9
J gene: TRBJ1-3
clone size: .
D gene: .
CDR3 protein: CASSEGGNTIYF
CDR3 DNA: TGTGCCAGCAGCGAAGGTGGAAACACCATATATTTT